The 27 T cell receptor beta chains below all came from one sample that was sequenced in a study of T cells in Graves' hyperthyroidism and ophthalmopathy (dated by TCRdb to between 2018 and 2021). Library preparation was by multiplex PCR. Sequencing instrument: Illumina HiSeq 2000. Amplification of TCR beta CDR3 regions was carried out from RNA transcripts. A first-round RT-PCR of the TCR CDR3 used the HTBI primer set with the Qiagen OneStep RT-PCR kit. Clones were called with MiXCR by TCRdb after fastp trimmed the public reads at Q25, and only in-frame beta chains were retained. Each record represents a unique CDR3 protein, reported with the most common genes and DNA among its rows. This sample comprises roughly 500,000 distinct CDR3 sequences, 46% of them detected only once. Around 20% of the sample comes from the top ten. The sample taken for sequencing was peripheral blood or thyroid tissue (not recorded which). The receptors here all came from an adult woman with Graves' disease, either hyperthyroidism or ophthalmopathy (not recorded which).

This chain uses TRBV20-1 with TRBJ1-3; D is unclear. The length of the CDR3 is 13 residues. Germline-derived CDR1 and CDR2 are DFQATT and SNEGSKA (reference sequence). Deletions cut 1 base from V and 1 base from J, with 5 bases between. The DNA of the CDR3 is TGCAGTGCTAGAGCTGGGTCTGGAAACACCATATATTTT. Its translation: CSARAGSGNTIYF.

The rearrangement joins TRBV4-2 to TRBJ2-6, with a possible D match to TRBD2 (7 bases). V lost 1 base and J lost 6, with 10 bases in between. The CDR3 contains 15 residues. Germline lookup yields CDR1 LGHNA and CDR2 YNFKEQ. The CDR3 region has the DNA TGTGCCAGCAGCCAAGCGGGGGGCTCGGCCAACGTCCTGACTTTC. Translating gives CASSQAGGSANVLTF.

V and J are TRBV12-3 or TRBV12-4 and TRBJ1-2, with a tentative D call TRBD1 (5 bases). Between the trimmed V and J ends, which lost 5 bases and 2 bases, there was a span of 18 bases. The CDR3 covers 16 residues. The CDR3 reads CASSQLLAGTNYGYTF. In DNA form, the CDR3 reads TGTGCCAGCAGTCAACTACTGGCAGGGACCAACTATGGCTACACCTTC.

The chain joins TRBV7-6 to TRBJ2-7; 7 bases match TRBD1. The J segment lost 3 bases and the V segment lost 5 bases, leaving 10 bases of the junction unmatched. Germline CDR1 reads SGHVS; CDR2 reads FNYEAQ. The CDR3 is 15 residues long. CDR3 sequence reads: CASSQERQGFYEQYF. The CDR3 DNA reads as TGTGCCAGCAGCCAGGAGAGACAGGGATTCTACGAGCAGTACTTC.

The gene calls are TRBV15 and TRBJ2-2; TRBD2 matches 9 bases. The CDR3 totals 17 residues. V trimming: 5 bases; J trimming: 4 bases; junction bases outside the gene matches: 11. The germline gives CDR1 LNHNV, CDR2 YYDKDF (reference sequence). The CDR3 is CATSDTDRLAVTGELFF. In DNA form, the CDR3 reads TGTGCCACCAGCGACACAGATAGACTAGCGGTCACCGGGGAGCTGTTTTTT.

The V gene is TRBV2, the J gene TRBJ2-5, with TRBD1 matching over 8 bases. CDR1 and CDR2 (germline): SNHLY, FYNNEI. V was clipped by 5 bases and J by 5 bases; unmatched bases: 10. The CDR3 has 15 residues. The CDR3 sequence is CASSQDRGGMETQYF. CDR3 DNA: TGTGCCAGCAGTCAAGACAGGGGTGGTATGGAGACCCAGTACTTC.

This clonotype came up many times. The rearrangement joins TRBV11-2 to TRBJ2-5, with D maybe TRBD2 (6 bases). The CDR3 runs to 14 residues. Germline values: CDR1 SGHAT, CDR2 FQNNGV. V was pared by 1 base and J by 3 bases, with 9 bases between. The CDR3 nucleotides are TGTGCCAGCAGCTTAGTGGGGGGAGAAGAGACCCAGTACTTC. Its translation is CASSLVGGEETQYF.

Many counts were recorded for this clonotype. The chain has TRBV19 and TRBJ2-7, with D perhaps TRBD1 or TRBD2 (5 bases each). The length of the CDR3 is 13 residues. The germline V and J ends were trimmed by 6 bases and 5 bases, with 14 bases remaining between them. Germline V gene lookup returns CDR1 LNHDA and CDR2 SQIVND (reference sequence). As DNA, the CDR3 is TGTGCCAGTAGCCCGGGACCAACCCACGAGCAGTACTTC. The encoded protein is CASSPGPTHEQYF.

Ten or more counts support this clonotype. The gene calls are TRBV7-6 and TRBJ1-4; perhaps TRBD1 as D (5 bases). This CDR3 region has 15 residues. Germline V gene data show CDR1 as SGHVS and CDR2 as FNYEAQ. V lost 5 bases, J lost 7 bases, and 17 bases lay in between. The CDR3 sequence: CASSPYQGRSEKLFF. The CDR3 nucleotides are TGTGCCAGCAGCCCCTACCAGGGTAGAAGTGAAAAACTGTTTTTT.

This clonotype was detected once. The J gene is TRBJ1-4, the V gene TRBV2, with D unclear. The CDR3 is 13 residues long. V gave up 3 bases and J gave up 10 bases, with 12 bases separating them. The germline CDR1 and CDR2 sequences are SNHLY and FYNNEI. The CDR3 reads CASSDGVVGKLFF. The CDR3 nucleotides are TGTGCCAGCAGTGATGGGGTTGTTGGAAAACTGTTTTTT.

This chain uses TRBV27 with TRBJ1-6; D ambiguous. V was trimmed by 6 bases and J by 14 bases, leaving 23 bases between them. The V gene's germline CDR1 is MNHEY and CDR2 SMNVEV (reference sequence). There are 15 residues in the CDR3. The CDR3 protein is CASRPFDGPIITLHF. The CDR3 DNA reads as TGTGCCAGCAGACCATTCGACGGACCCATCATAACCCTCCACTTT.

The V gene is TRBV7-9, the J gene TRBJ2-3, with a weak D call TRBD2 (5 bases). The CDR3 covers 16 residues. V shed 5 bases and J shed 0 bases, with 15 bases lying between them. The V gene's germline CDR1 is SEHNR and CDR2 FQNEAQ (reference sequence). The chain's CDR3 is CASSAGNSFSTDTQYF. CDR3 DNA: TGTGCCAGCAGCGCCGGGAATTCCTTTAGCACAGATACGCAGTATTTT.

Many counts were recorded for this clonotype. The chain is built from TRBV7-2 and TRBJ2-2; 7 positions agree with TRBD2. The V segment lost 2 bases and the J segment 5 bases; nucleotides outside the gene matches: 11. Per the germline V gene, CDR1 is SGHTA and CDR2 is FQGNSA. This CDR3 is 17 amino acids long. The CDR3 region is CASSLRAGRVPTGELFF. The CDR3 DNA reads TGTGCCAGCAGCTTAAGGGCGGGGAGGGTACCGACCGGGGAGCTGTTTTTT.

The chain is built from TRBV6-5 and TRBJ2-6; D is possibly TRBD1 (5 bases). The CDR3 has 16 amino acids. The V gene lost 6 bases and the J gene lost 0 bases, with 12 bases spanning the gap. The germline gives CDR1 MNHEY, CDR2 SVGAGI. The CDR3 here is CASRPWTSSGANVLTF. CDR3 in DNA: TGTGCCAGCAGGCCCTGGACATCCTCTGGGGCCAACGTCCTGACTTTC.

CDR3 nucleotides: TGTGCCACCAGCAGAAGTAGGACCCTCTACGAGCAGTACTTC. Encoded protein: CATSRSRTLYEQYF. The V and J genes are TRBV15 and TRBJ2-7; no reliable D call. The CDR3 loop spans 14 amino acids. Trimming cost V 2 bases and J 3 bases, with 11 bases left between them. Per germline, CDR1 LNHNV and CDR2 YYDKDF (reference sequence). The whole variable domain, filled in from reference TRBV15 and TRBJ2-7, reads DAMVIQNPRYQVTQFGKPVTLSCSQTLNHNVMYWYQQKSSQAPKLLFHYYDKDFNNEADTPDNFQSRRPNTSFCFLDIRSPGLGDTAMYLCATSRSRTLYEQYFGPGTRLTVT.

This clonotype was seen ten or more times. This chain connects TRBV19 to TRBJ2-7; D possibly matches TRBD1 or TRBD2 (5 bases each). CDR1 is LNHDA and CDR2 is SQIVND in the germline V gene (reference sequence). The CDR3 is made up of 14 amino acids. DNA of the CDR3: TGTCCCCCCGACGGCGGAAGGGACCACTACGAGCAGTACTTC. It is translated as CPPDGGRDHYEQYF.

This clonotype was recorded many times. The CDR3 region is CASSQATGDGYTF. In nucleotides, the CDR3 is TGCGCCAGCAGCCAAGCTACAGGGGACGGCTACACCTTC. The genes are TRBV4-1 and TRBJ1-2, with 7 bases matching TRBD1. V was pared by 1 base and J by 8 bases, with 4 bases of the junction left unmatched. Germline CDR1 and CDR2: MGHRA and YSYEKL. The CDR3 runs 13 residues.

The chain combines TRBV9 with TRBJ1-1, with 10 positions matching TRBD1. This CDR3 is 14 amino acids long. The ends lost 5 bases at V and 5 bases at J; junction bases unmatched: 6. CDR1 is SGDLS, CDR2 YYNGEE, per germline. The CDR3 region has the DNA TGTGCCAGCAGTGTACGGGACAGGGGAACTGAAGCTTTCTTT. Amino acid sequence: CASSVRDRGTEAFF. Full variable domain (missing parts from reference TRBV9 and TRBJ1-1): DSGVTQTPKHLITATGQRVTLRCSPRSGDLSVYWYQQSLDQGLQFLIQYYNGEERAKGNILERFSAQQFPDLHSELNLSSLELGDSALYFCASSVRDRGTEAFFGQGTRLTVV.

The genes are TRBV7-6 and TRBJ1-3, with unresolved D. Germline CDR1 SGHVS, CDR2 FNYEAQ. The CDR3 extends over 12 amino acids. V lost 1 base and J 10 bases, leaving 8 bases between the germline ends. DNA for the CDR3: TGTGCCAGCAGCTTAGATCAAGAGACCATATATTTT. Translating gives CASSLDQETIYF.

The rearrangement uses TRBV5-1 and TRBJ2-7; D gene uncertain. The CDR3 loop spans 14 amino acids. Germline loops: CDR1 SGHRS, CDR2 YFSETQ. V dropped 0 bases and J dropped 2 bases, with 9 bases sitting between them. CDR3 bases: TGCGCCAGCAGCTTGGGAAGATCTACCTACGAGCAGTACTTC. As protein: CASSLGRSTYEQYF.

The chain carries TRBV7-9 and TRBJ1-6; tentative D call: TRBD1 (6 bases). This CDR3 has 18 residues. Germline-derived CDR1 and CDR2 are SEHNR and FQNEAQ (reference sequence). The V gene lost 0 bases and the J gene lost 7 bases, with 19 bases spanning the gap. CDR3 loop: CASSLAFGAGVGNSPLHF. CDR3 sequence (DNA): TGTGCCAGCAGCTTAGCATTCGGAGCAGGGGTCGGAAATTCACCCCTCCACTTT.

This chain joins TRBV10-3 and TRBJ1-2, with TRBD1 identical over 8 bases. The V segment lost 2 bases and the J segment 8 bases; nucleotides outside the gene matches: 7. This CDR3 spans 14 amino acids. CDR1 is ENHRY and CDR2 is SYGVKD in the germline V gene. DNA of the CDR3: TGTGCCATCAGTGAGGACAGGGGTGCGACGGGCTACACCTTC. Translating gives CAISEDRGATGYTF.

This rearrangement joins TRBV9 to TRBJ2-7; perhaps D is TRBD1 or TRBD2 (6 bases each). The V end was cut by 3 bases, the J end by 2 bases, with 12 bases between. Germline-derived CDR1 and CDR2 are SGDLS and YYNGEE. The CDR3 length is 14 residues. The CDR3: CASSASGAPYEQYF. The CDR3 coding sequence is TGTGCCAGCAGCGCGTCGGGGGCCCCCTACGAGCAGTACTTC. The complete variable domain, with remaining parts taken from reference TRBV9 and TRBJ2-7, reads DSGVTQTPKHLITATGQRVTLRCSPRSGDLSVYWYQQSLDQGLQFLIQYYNGEERAKGNILERFSAQQFPDLHSELNLSSLELGDSALYFCASSASGAPYEQYFGPGTRLTVT.

The chain recombines TRBV7-9 with TRBJ1-1; 8 bases align to TRBD1. V gave up 11 bases and J gave up 2 bases; unmatched junction bases: 10. This CDR3 spans 14 amino acids. The germline gives CDR1 SEHNR, CDR2 FQNEAQ (reference sequence). The CDR3 spells CADQGAEGNTEAFF. As DNA, the CDR3 is TGTGCCGACCAGGGGGCGGAAGGAAACACTGAAGCTTTCTTT.

The chain uses TRBV10-3 and TRBJ2-7, with D possibly TRBD2 on 6 matching bases. V was clipped by 6 bases and J by 2 bases, with 23 bases between them. This CDR3 comprises 17 residues. Germline CDR1 and CDR2: ENHRY and SYGVKD. The DNA for the CDR3 is TGTGCCATCAGCGTTGTTCGGGAGCTTGGGGAGACCTACGAGCAGTACTTC. Amino acid sequence: CAISVVRELGETYEQYF.

The CDR3 loop is CASSLMNMNTEAFF. DNA of the CDR3: TGTGCCAGCAGCTTGATGAATATGAACACTGAAGCTTTCTTT. This chain connects TRBV2 to TRBJ1-1; D uncertain. Trimming took 6 bases from V and 0 from J, leaving 11 bases between them. The CDR3 is 14 amino acids. Germline CDR1 SNHLY, CDR2 FYNNEI.

The V gene is TRBV12-3 or TRBV12-4, the J gene TRBJ2-7; TRBD1 is a possible D gene (6 bases). The V end was cut by 4 bases, the J end by 4 bases, with 17 bases between. This CDR3 contains 15 residues. The CDR3 loop reads CASSYTGTTTYEQYF. CDR3 sequence (DNA): TGTGCCAGCAGTTACACCGGGACAACCACTTACGAGCAGTACTTC.